The rows below give T cell receptor beta chains drawn from one sample of a study of blood T cell repertoires in COVID-19. Sequencing used immunoSEQ multiplex PCR; TCRdb keeps in-frame clones, though not all of them. The table has around 110,000 clones, around 84% seen once. Sequencing was carried out using peripheral blood. The receptor set was obtained from a man aged 40-49 years with acute or convalescent COVID-19. Both conserved end residues are part of each CDR3. A D gene is named only where the DNA matches it firmly. Part of the rows lack a size; the others show once, few, many or a class for expanded clones.

>TRBJ1-4|once|TRBV5-1|.
CASSWGDRRGGEKLFF
TGCGCCAGCAGCTGGGGGGACCGGCGTGGAGGTGAAAAACTGTTTTTT
>TRBJ2-6|.|TRBV5-1|.
CASSREGANVLTF
TGCGCCAGCAGCCGGGAAGGGGCCAACGTCCTGACTTTC
>TRBJ2-6|.|TRBV4-1|.
CASSQGERVSGANVLTF
TGCGCCAGCAGCCAAGGGGAGAGGGTCTCTGGGGCCAACGTCCTGACTTTC
>TRBJ2-4|.|TRBV27|.
CASLKPGQVNIQYF
TGTGCCAGCCTAAAGCCGGGACAAGTAAACATTCAGTACTTC
>TRBJ1-2|.|TRBV3-1/TRBV3-2|.
CASSLRAPYGYTF
TGTGCCAGCAGCCTCAGGGCCCCCTATGGCTACACCTTC
>TRBJ1-2|.|TRBV28|.
CASSPGGIVGGYTF
TGTGCCAGCAGCCCCGGGGGGATAGTAGGTGGCTACACCTTC
>TRBJ1-2|.|TRBV11-1|TRBD1
CASSSNLTGVGFGYTF
TGTGCCAGCAGCTCTAACTTGACAGGGGTCGGTTTTGGCTACACCTTC
>TRBJ1-3|.|TRBV6-6|.
CASWSTGRGNTIYF
TGTGCCAGTTGGTCGACAGGACGTGGAAACACCATATATTTT
>TRBJ1-5|.|TRBV7-9|TRBD1
CASSAAGQGSQPQHF
TGTGCCAGCAGCGCCGCGGGACAGGGGAGTCAGCCCCAGCATTTT
>TRBJ2-5|once|TRBV3-1/TRBV3-2|.
CASSQEMSGWETQYF
TGTGCCAGCAGCCAAGAGATGTCGGGATGGGAGACCCAGTACTTC
>TRBJ2-1|.|TRBV6-5|.
CASSYRGYNEQFF
TGTGCCAGCAGTTACAGAGGGTACAATGAGCAGTTCTTC
>TRBJ1-1|.|TRBV29-1|.
CSVGRNTEAFF
TGCAGCGTTGGGAGGAACACTGAAGCTTTCTTT
>TRBJ2-7|.|TRBV7-3|.
CASSHGQSYEQYF
TGTGCCAGCAGTCACGGACAGTCCTACGAGCAGTACTTC
>TRBJ2-7|.|TRBV5-3|.
CARNSRLGYEQYF
TGTGCCAGAAATAGTCGCCTAGGCTACGAGCAGTACTTC
>TRBJ2-5|.|TRBV5-5|TRBD2
CASGRLAGGTPQYF
TGTGCCAGCGGAAGGCTAGCGGGTGGAACCCCCCAGTACTTC
>TRBJ2-7|.|TRBV7-9|.
CASSLGRGAYEQYF
TGTGCCAGCAGCTTAGGCCGCGGAGCCTACGAGCAGTACTTC
>TRBJ1-1|.|TRBV4-3|TRBD1
CASSQPPAGTGGFEAFF
TGCGCCAGCAGCCAACCTCCCGCCGGGACAGGGGGCTTTGAAGCTTTCTTT
>TRBJ2-7|.|TRBV5-1|TRBD1
CASSLGGGQALHEQYF
TGCGCCAGCAGCTTGGGTGGCGGACAGGCTCTACACGAGCAGTACTTC
>TRBJ2-3|.|TRBV5-6|TRBD1
CASSSRDRADTQYF
TGTGCCAGCAGCTCTCGGGACAGGGCAGATACGCAGTATTTT
>TRBJ1-1|.|TRBV12-3/TRBV12-4|TRBD1
CASSRQGNTEAFF
TGTGCCAGCAGCCGACAGGGAAACACTGAAGCTTTCTTT
>TRBJ2-3|.|TRBV5-1|TRBD1
CASSSRDRGDTQYF
TGCGCCAGCAGCTCCCGGGACAGGGGTGATACGCAGTATTTT
>TRBJ2-1|many|TRBV11-2|TRBD1
CASSSGTESSYNEQFF
TGTGCCAGCAGCTCGGGGACAGAGAGCTCCTACAATGAGCAGTTCTTC
>TRBJ2-7|.|TRBV18|TRBD2
CASSPQTRLAGGLNEQYF
TGTGCCAGCTCACCACAAACCCGACTAGCGGGAGGATTAAACGAGCAGTACTTC
>TRBJ2-5|.|TRBV11-2|.
CASGRGIQETQYF
TGTGCCAGCGGGCGAGGGATTCAAGAGACCCAGTACTTC
>TRBJ2-4|.|TRBV6-2/TRBV6-3|TRBD2
CASSDPSGGGFGNIQYF
TGTGCCAGCAGTGACCCAAGCGGGGGTGGGTTCGGAAACATTCAGTACTTC
>TRBJ1-1|.|TRBV7-3|.
CASSKYKETEAFF
TGTGCCAGCAGCAAATATAAGGAGACTGAAGCTTTCTTT
>TRBJ2-5|.|TRBV7-9|.
CATTRLVGETQYF
TGTGCCACCACCAGACTAGTCGGAGAGACCCAGTACTTC
>TRBJ1-1|.|TRBV3-1/TRBV3-2|.
CASSLLPRETEAFF
TGTGCCAGCAGCCTACTCCCGCGGGAAACTGAAGCTTTCTTT
>TRBJ1-2|.|TRBV6-1|.
CASSERGMVNYGYTF
TGTGCCAGCAGTGAAAGAGGGATGGTTAACTATGGCTACACCTTC
>TRBJ2-5|.|TRBV2|TRBD2
CASHLSGGAGETQYF
TGTGCCAGCCACCTTAGCGGGGGGGCAGGAGAGACCCAGTACTTC
>TRBJ2-5|.|TRBV6-5|TRBD2
CASSSGTSLYF
TGTGCCAGCAGTTCCGGGACTAGCCTATACTTC
>TRBJ2-7|.|TRBV5-8|TRBD1
CATGGGQGRVFPYEQYF
TGTGCCACCGGAGGAGGACAGGGGAGAGTTTTCCCCTACGAGCAGTACTTC
>TRBJ1-5|once|TRBV7-8|.
CASSSSAGYQHF
TGTGCCAGCAGCTCTTCAGCGGGTTACCAGCATTTT
>TRBJ2-1|once|TRBV3-1/TRBV3-2|TRBD2
CASSQGSGVKFF
TGTGCCAGCAGCCAAGGTAGCGGGGTAAAGTTCTTC
>TRBJ2-3|.|TRBV10-3|TRBD2
CAISHPQRGSTDTQYF
TGTGCCATCAGTCATCCCCAGCGGGGAAGCACAGATACGCAGTATTTT
>TRBJ2-7|.|TRBV14|TRBD1
CASSQDMVRGLNF
TGTGCCAGCAGCCAAGATATGGTCAGGGGGCTGAACTTC
>TRBJ2-3|few|TRBV5-1|TRBD2
CASSLVGGYTDTQYF
TGCGCCAGCAGCTTGGTGGGGGGGTACACAGATACGCAGTATTTT
>TRBJ1-5|.|TRBV10-3|.
CAISETKISSLDQPQHF
TGTGCCATCAGTGAGACTAAAATATCGTCCCTGGATCAGCCCCAGCATTTT
>TRBJ1-2|.|TRBV5-1|.
CASSPRGLRGYTF
TGCGCCAGCAGCCCCAGGGGTCTACGTGGCTACACCTTC
>TRBJ1-1|once|TRBV7-3|.
CASSLWANTEAFF
TGTGCCAGCAGCTTGTGGGCGAACACTGAAGCTTTCTTT
>TRBJ2-1|few|TRBV6-1|TRBD1
CASSEVRGQGLIHEQFF
TGTGCCAGCAGTGAAGTTAGGGGGCAGGGGTTAATCCATGAGCAGTTCTTC
>TRBJ2-1|once|TRBV3-1/TRBV3-2|.
CASSYRAGEQFF
TGTGCCAGCAGCTACAGGGCGGGTGAGCAGTTCTTC
>TRBJ2-7|.|TRBV5-4|TRBD1
CASSLRTGKRYEQYF
TGTGCCAGCAGCCTCCGGACAGGGAAAAGGTACGAGCAGTACTTC
>TRBJ1-2|.|TRBV7-3|.
CASSRGGNYGYTF
TGTGCCAGCAGCCGGGGGGGAAACTATGGCTACACCTTC
>TRBJ1-2|once|TRBV3-1/TRBV3-2|.
CASSQARNSRSGYTF
TGTGCCAGCAGCCAAGCTAGGAACTCACGTAGTGGCTACACCTTC
>TRBJ2-7|once|TRBV19|TRBD1
CASSGGTGGYEQYF
TGTGCCAGTAGCGGCGGGACAGGGGGCTACGAGCAGTACTTC
>TRBJ1-5|.|TRBV6-1|.
CASSETGSQPQHF
TGTGCCAGCAGTGAGACGGGGAGCCAGCCCCAGCATTTT
>TRBJ1-2|.|TRBV19|TRBD1
CASSTGGYGYTF
TGTGCCAGTAGTACAGGGGGCTATGGCTACACCTTC
>TRBJ2-7|.|TRBV3-1/TRBV3-2|TRBD1
CASSRTGSSYEQYF
TGTGCCAGCAGCCGGACAGGAAGCTCCTACGAGCAGTACTTC
>TRBJ2-6|.|TRBV6-5|.
CATLSPRLGANVLTF
TGTGCCACCCTCTCCCCCCGTCTGGGGGCCAACGTCCTGACTTTC
>TRBJ2-2|once|TRBV20-1|.
CSASRGGTGELFF
TGCAGTGCTAGTAGGGGGGGCACCGGGGAGCTGTTTTTT
>TRBJ2-5|.|TRBV3-1/TRBV3-2|.
CASSQGHITQETQYF
TGTGCCAGCAGCCAAGGGCACATAACCCAAGAGACCCAGTACTTC